This T cell receptor beta chain was identified in a study of shared clonotypes between healthy human individuals. General study points: The sharing of 4% to 5.5% of naive CD4 clonotypes was seen across several donors. On the whole, naive subsets had larger estimated richness than memory subsets had.

The germline V gene encodes CDR1 WSHSY and CDR2 SAAADI. This CDR3 spans 16 amino acids. The V gene lost 8 bases and the J gene lost 0 bases, with 16 bases spanning the gap. Deep was the level at which the assay was run. For each subset, genomic DNA was distributed in equal portions over several immunoSEQ plates. TCRdb's table, derived via immunoSEQ multiplex PCR, lists solely in-frame clones and lacks some. This table holds roughly 2.4 million clones, approximately 95% found once. Comment on this clone: Its antigen is undetermined.

Sequenced material: naive CD4+ T cells sorted from blood. Subset noted: CD45RA+ positively selected. The chain employs TRBV10-2 and TRBJ2-2, with D possibly being TRBD1 or TRBD2 (5 bases each). This receptor was obtained from a man aged 18 to 30 in good health. The CDR3 region is CASLPGRSPNTGELFF. The CDR3 DNA sequence: TGCGCCAGCCTGCCGGGACGGAGTCCGAACACCGGGGAGCTGTTTTTT.